Each of the 17 T cell receptor beta chains below was sequenced from the same sample in a study of shared clonotypes between healthy human individuals. Libraries were prepared by immunoSEQ multiplex PCR; TCRdb keeps only in-frame clonotypes and omits some of them. This sample carries under 1,100,000 clones, around 76% of them seen once, and the ten largest clones take 1.4% to 1.5%. The sequenced material came from memory CD4+ T cells sorted from blood. The subset was: CD45RA-negative fraction. All receptors come from a man younger than 35 in good health.

The rearrangement links TRBV28 to TRBJ2-7, with TRBD1 matching 7 bases. The V gene end was trimmed by 8 bases and the J gene end by 3 bases; junction bases not matched to a gene: 7. The CDR3 runs 13 residues. CDR1 and CDR2 from the germline V gene are MDHEN and SYDVKM. CDR3 in DNA: TGTGCCAGCGCCGACAGGGTCGGCTACGAGCAGTACTTC. Amino acids: CASADRVGYEQYF. The full variable domain, rest sourced from reference TRBV28 and TRBJ2-7, is DVKVTQSSRYLVKRTGEKVFLECVQDMDHENMFWYRQDPGLGLRLIYFSYDVKMKEKGDIPEGYSVSREKKERFSLILESASTNQTSMYLCASADRVGYEQYFGPGTRLTVT.

Of note for this clone: In the same sample, other DNA sequences code for this CDR3. The chain employs TRBV18 and TRBJ1-1; TRBD1 agrees at 7 bases. The length of the CDR3 is 12 residues. Germline CDR1 reads KGHSH; CDR2 reads LQKENI. The V gene end was trimmed by 4 bases and the J gene end by 8 bases; junction bases not matched to a gene: 4. CDR3 in DNA: TGTGCCAGCTCACTAAGACAGGGCGAAGCTTTCTTT. Amino acids: CASSLRQGEAFF. The variable domain in full, completed from reference TRBV18 and TRBJ1-1, reads NAGVMQNPRHLVRRRGQEARLRCSPMKGHSHVYWYRQLPEEGLKFMVYLQKENIIDESGMPKERFSAEFPKEGPSILRIQQVVRGDSAAYFCASSLRQGEAFFGQGTRLTVV.

This chain uses TRBV6-1 with TRBJ2-2, with TRBD1 identical over 7 bases. V trimming: 6 bases; J trimming: 4 bases; junction bases outside the gene matches: 5. The CDR3 has 14 amino acids. The germline gives CDR1 MNHNS, CDR2 SASEGT. CDR3 sequence reads: CASSIQGLTGELFF. The CDR3, as DNA: TGTGCCAGCAGCATACAGGGGCTCACCGGGGAGCTGTTTTTT.

The chain joins TRBV5-5 to TRBJ1-2; D uncertain. Germline CDR1 reads SGHKS; CDR2 reads YYEKEE (reference sequence). Trimming stripped 0 bases from V and 3 bases from J, with 9 bases between. CDR3 length: 14 amino acids. The CDR3 DNA reads TGTGCCAGCAGCTTGGCCATTCGGGACTATGGCTACACCTTC. Its translation is CASSLAIRDYGYTF.

This clone was observed once. The DNA for the CDR3 is TGTGCCAGCAGTGTTAGGGGGAATCAGCCCCAGCATTTT. Amino acids: CASSVRGNQPQHF. The genes are TRBV2 and TRBJ1-5; possibly TRBD1 for D (6 bases). V dropped 4 bases and J dropped 4 bases, with 8 bases sitting between them. This CDR3 spans 13 amino acids. Germline V gene lookup returns CDR1 SNHLY and CDR2 FYNNEI.

This chain links TRBV7-8 with TRBJ1-5; 7 positions match TRBD1. The germline gives CDR1 SGHVS, CDR2 FQNEAQ. V was clipped by 5 bases and J by 1 base; unmatched bases: 8. CDR3 size: 16 residues. The CDR3 bases are TGTGCCAGCAGCGCAGTAGGGACAGTCAGCAATCAGCCCCAGCATTTT. Amino acid sequence: CASSAVGTVSNQPQHF. Full variable domain (missing parts from reference TRBV7-8 and TRBJ1-5): GAGVSQSPRYKVAKRGQDVALRCDPISGHVSLFWYQQALGQGPEFLTYFQNEAQLDKSGLPSDRFFAERPEGSVSTLKIQRTQQEDSAVYLCASSAVGTVSNQPQHFGDGTRLSIL.

Note on this clone: Mismatch with germline at one junction end may stem from a read error. The chain links TRBV20-1 to TRBJ2-1; 7 positions match TRBD2. Germline V gives CDR1 DFQATT, CDR2 SNEGSKA (reference sequence). CDR3 length equals 11 residues. The CDR3, as DNA: TGCAGTGCTAGAGAACTGCGGGCGGGGGTCTTC. Translation: CSARELRAGVF.

The V gene is TRBV30, the J gene TRBJ2-3; 7 bases line up with TRBD2. Germline assignment: CDR1 GTSNPN and CDR2 SVGIG (reference sequence). The J segment lost 7 bases and the V segment lost 3 bases, leaving 13 bases of the junction unmatched. This CDR3 spans 15 amino acids. This chain's CDR3 is CAWSAGGASGYTQYF. The CDR3 coding sequence is TGTGCCTGGAGCGCGGGCGGGGCTAGCGGATATACGCAGTATTTT.

The rearrangement links TRBV2 to TRBJ2-7, with a tentative D call TRBD1 (6 bases). The CDR3 is made up of 13 amino acids. Per germline, CDR1 SNHLY and CDR2 FYNNEI. With 8 bases removed from V and 5 bases from J, the gap between germline ends came to 16 bases. CDR3 bases: TGTGCCAGCGGAGAGGCAGGGGCGGACGAGCAGTACTTC. Translation gives CASGEAGADEQYF. The full variable domain, in which reference TRBV2 and TRBJ2-7 provide the parts outside the CDR3, is EPEVTQTPSHQVTQMGQEVILRCVPISNHLYFYWYRQILGQKVEFLVSFYNNEISEKSEIFDDQFSVERPDGSNFTLKIRSTKLEDSAMYFCASGEAGADEQYFGPGTRLTVT.

J is TRBJ2-7 and V is TRBV10-3; D is possibly TRBD1 or TRBD2 (7 bases each). CDR3 length: 14 residues. V dropped 3 bases and J dropped 0 bases, with 9 bases sitting between them. CDR1 and CDR2 (germline): ENHRY, SYGVKD. CDR3 amino acids: CAISDRGGSYEQYF. CDR3 DNA sequence: TGTGCCATCAGTGACAGGGGGGGCTCCTACGAGCAGTACTTC.

V usage is TRBV29-1 and J usage is TRBJ2-1; TRBD2 matches at 11 bases. The CDR3 is 14 residues long. Germline CDR1 is SQVTM and CDR2 is ANQGSEA. The V and J ends lost 8 bases and 5 bases, in that order; junction bases with no gene match: 8. The CDR3 loop reads CSLSGRALHNEQFF. The DNA for the CDR3 is TGCAGCCTTAGCGGGAGGGCCCTCCACAATGAGCAGTTCTTC.

The chain is built from TRBV12-5 and TRBJ1-5; D is perhaps TRBD1 (5 bases). The CDR3 spans 11 residues. CDR1 and CDR2 (germline): LGHNT, FRNRAP. Written as DNA, the CDR3 is TGTGGGGAGGGGTGGGGGCAGCCCCAGCATTTT. This encodes CGEGWGQPQHF.

On this clone: Distinct nucleotide sequences in the sample also encode this CDR3. V is TRBV5-4 and J is TRBJ1-5, with 10 positions matching TRBD1. CDR3 length: 13 residues. V shed 4 bases and J 7 bases; nucleotides not matched to a gene: 2. Germline lookup yields CDR1 SGHNT and CDR2 YYREEE (reference sequence). The CDR3 DNA reads TGTGCCAGCAGCCGGGACAGGGGCCAGCCCCAGCATTTT. Translated: CASSRDRGQPQHF.

CDR3 DNA: TGTGCTAGTGGTTTGAGTCAAGTCAGGGCAGGGGGCAACAATGAGCAGTTCTTC. Protein sequence: CASGLSQVRAGGNNEQFF. The rearrangement joins TRBV12-5 to TRBJ2-1; 8 bases agree with TRBD1. V lost 2 bases and J lost 5; bases outside the gene matches: 14. The CDR3 extends over 18 amino acids. Germline CDR1 is LGHNT and CDR2 is FRNRAP.

The CDR3 spells CATGDSSNQPQHF. The CDR3 DNA reads as TGTGCCACCGGCGACAGTAGCAATCAGCCCCAGCATTTT. V usage is TRBV2 and J usage is TRBJ1-5, with D possibly being TRBD1 (5 bases). The V gene's germline CDR1 is SNHLY and CDR2 FYNNEI. V was pared by 10 bases and J by 0 bases, with 10 bases between. The CDR3 runs to 13 residues.

In the case of this clone: A read error may produce the germline difference seen at one junction end. The V call is TRBV10-3, the J call TRBJ2-7, with 7 bases aligning to TRBD2. The CDR3 is 13 residues long. Germline V gene sequence: CDR1 ENHRY, CDR2 SYGVKD. Here the CDR3 DNA reads TGCCGAGTACAACCTAGCGGCTCCTACGAGCAGTACTTC. Translated, it gives CRVQPSGSYEQYF.

The chain carries TRBV19 and TRBJ2-7; 9 bases match TRBD1. V shed 5 bases, J shed 2 bases, and the junction held 10 bases outside the gene matches. This CDR3 has 16 residues. Germline lookup yields CDR1 LNHDA and CDR2 SQIVND (reference sequence). DNA for the CDR3: TGTGCCAGTAGTGTACTGGGGACAGGGTCTACCTACGAGCAGTACTTC. The encoded protein is CASSVLGTGSTYEQYF.